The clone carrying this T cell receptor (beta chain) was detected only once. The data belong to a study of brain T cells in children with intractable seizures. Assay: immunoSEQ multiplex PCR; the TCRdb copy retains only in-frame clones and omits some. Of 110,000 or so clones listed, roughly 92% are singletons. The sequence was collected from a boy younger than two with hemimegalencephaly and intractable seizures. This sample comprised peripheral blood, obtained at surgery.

The CDR3 DNA reads as TGTGCCAGCAAGGGTGCGACCCAGGCTCAGCATTTT. Translation: CASKGATQAQHF. V usage is TRBV2 and J usage is TRBJ1-5, with no clear D. From germline, CDR1 is SNHLY and CDR2 FYNNEI. The ends were cut back, 7 bases at V and 13 bases at J, with 17 bases in the middle. CDR3 length: 12 residues.